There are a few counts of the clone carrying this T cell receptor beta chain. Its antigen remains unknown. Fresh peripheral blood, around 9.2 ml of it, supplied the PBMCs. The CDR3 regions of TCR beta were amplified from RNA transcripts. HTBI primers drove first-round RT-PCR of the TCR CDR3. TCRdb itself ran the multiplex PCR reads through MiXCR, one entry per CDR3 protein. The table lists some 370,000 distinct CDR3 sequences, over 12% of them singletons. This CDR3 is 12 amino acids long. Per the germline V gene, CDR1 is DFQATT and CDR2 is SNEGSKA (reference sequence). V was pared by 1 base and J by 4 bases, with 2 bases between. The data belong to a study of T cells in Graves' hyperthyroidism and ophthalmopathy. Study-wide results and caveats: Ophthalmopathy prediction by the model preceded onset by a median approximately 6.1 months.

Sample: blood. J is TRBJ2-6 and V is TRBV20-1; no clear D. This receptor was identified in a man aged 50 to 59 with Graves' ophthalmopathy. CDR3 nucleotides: TGCAGTGCTAGAGTGGGGGCCAACGTCCTGACTTTC. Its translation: CSARVGANVLTF.